The TCR beta chain under discussion was sequenced for a study of control samples from healthy donors and cancer patients (dated by TCRdb to the early 2020s). CDR1 and CDR2 are drawn from the germline V gene: SGHRS, YFSETQ. Its CDR3 holds 14 amino acids, cysteine through phenylalanine. Only the CDR3 DNA is retained, 42 bases long and in frame from the first base. Unmatched junction bases come to 9, with V trimmed by 7 bases and J by 5 bases. Preparation of the library involved the immunoSEQ multiplex PCR assay. TCRdb stores this immuneACCESS table with in-frame sequences only. Part of the clones is absent; in the studies checked, under half of the shortfall reflects unresolved V genes, and no reason is known for the rest. The sample includes about 21,000 clones, with 84% observed a single time. The ten top clones hold around 23% of the sample. As concerns this clone: Its cognate antigen has yet to be identified. Base qualities are missing; no much larger clone stands one base away.

The sample was PBMCs. The rearrangement combines TRBV5-1 with TRBJ2-7, with 10 junctional bases fitting TRBD1. The TCR was taken from a man aged 55 to 70 with colorectal cancer. Here the CDR3 is given as CASSGGQGFHEQYF. The nucleotides read TGCGCCAGCTCTGGGGGACAGGGGTTCCACGAGCAGTACTTC. This CDR3, with the reference TRBV5-1 and TRBJ2-7 proteins standing in past its ends, gives the full variable domain KAGVTQTPRYLIKTRGQQVTLSCSPISGHRSVSWYQQTPGQGLQFLFEYFSETQRNKGNFPGRFSGRQFSNSRSEMNVSTLELGDSALYLCASSGGQGFHEQYFGPGTRLTVT.